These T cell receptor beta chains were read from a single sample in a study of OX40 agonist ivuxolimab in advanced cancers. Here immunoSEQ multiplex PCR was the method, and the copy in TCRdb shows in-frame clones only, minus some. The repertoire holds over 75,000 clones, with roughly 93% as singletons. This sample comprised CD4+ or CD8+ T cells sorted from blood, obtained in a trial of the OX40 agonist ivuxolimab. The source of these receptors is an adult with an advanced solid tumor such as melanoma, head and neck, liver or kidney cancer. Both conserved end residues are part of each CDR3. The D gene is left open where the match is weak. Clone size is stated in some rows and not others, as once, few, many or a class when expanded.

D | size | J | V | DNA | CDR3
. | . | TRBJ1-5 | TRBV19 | TGTGCCAGTAGTATCGCCTCAGGTCCCAATAGCAATCAGCCCCAGCATTTT | CASSIASGPNSNQPQHF
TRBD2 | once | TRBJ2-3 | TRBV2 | TGTGCCAGCACACTAGCGGGAGGCCTAAGCACAGATACGCAGTATTTT | CASTLAGGLSTDTQYF
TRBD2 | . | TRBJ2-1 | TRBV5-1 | TGCGCCAGCACGCTAGCGGGAGTGCCTCCGAATGAGCAGTTCTTC | CASTLAGVPPNEQFF
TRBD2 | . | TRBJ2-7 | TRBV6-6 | TGTGCCAGCAGTCTCGGGACTAGCGGCTCCGAGCAGTACTTC | CASSLGTSGSEQYF
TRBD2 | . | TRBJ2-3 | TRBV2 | TGTGCCAGCAGTGCCTCTAGCGGGAGTGCCACAGATACGCAGTATTTT | CASSASSGSATDTQYF
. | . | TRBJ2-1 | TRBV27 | TGTGCCAGCAGTTCCCTAGGAGCAGGGCGGAATGAGCAGTTCTTC | CASSSLGAGRNEQFF
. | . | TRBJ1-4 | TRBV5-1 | TGCGCCAGCAGCTTGGAGGGTGTCCAAAGTGAAAAACTGTTTTTT | CASSLEGVQSEKLFF
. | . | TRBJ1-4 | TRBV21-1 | TGTGCCAGCAGCATAGGACACAGGGCGTCTAATGAAAAACTGTTTTTT | CASSIGHRASNEKLFF
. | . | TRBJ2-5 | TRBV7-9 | TGTGCCAGCAGCTTGGAACCCCCCCAGGGGACCCAGTACTTC | CASSLEPPQGTQYF
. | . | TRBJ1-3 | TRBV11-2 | TGTGCCAGCGGCCCAGGACCTCCTGGAAACACCATATATTTT | CASGPGPPGNTIYF
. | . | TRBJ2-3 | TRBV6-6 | TGTGCCAGCAGGAGACAGGGGAGGGTTACAGATACGCAGTATTTT | CASRRQGRVTDTQYF
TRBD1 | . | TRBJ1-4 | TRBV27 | TGTGCCAGCAGAAGGGGACAGGGTCTTGAAAAACTGTTTTTT | CASRRGQGLEKLFF
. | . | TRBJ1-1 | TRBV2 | TGTGCCAGCATGCTCTCGCTGGGAAACACTGAAGCTTTCTTT | CASMLSLGNTEAFF
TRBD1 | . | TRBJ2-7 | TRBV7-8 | TGTGCCAGCAGCCAACCGTGGACAGGACTTCCCTACGAGCAGTACTTC | CASSQPWTGLPYEQYF
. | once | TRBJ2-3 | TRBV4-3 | TGCGCCAGCAGCCGGGACCGGGACATTCACACAGATACGCAGTATTTT | CASSRDRDIHTDTQYF
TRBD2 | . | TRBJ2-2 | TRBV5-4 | TGTGCCAGCAGGAGGGACTACCAGACCGGGGAGCTGTTTTTT | CASRRDYQTGELFF
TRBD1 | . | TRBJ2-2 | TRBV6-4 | TGTGCCAGCAGCTCCGGGACAGGGGTGAACACCGGGGAGCTGTTTTTT | CASSSGTGVNTGELFF
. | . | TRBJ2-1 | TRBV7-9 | TGTGCCAGTACAGACCCCCGGGGTTGGGGCAATGAGCAGTTCTTC | CASTDPRGWGNEQFF
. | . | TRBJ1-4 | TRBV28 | TGTGCCAGCAGTCCACGGGGGACGGAAAAACTGTTTTTT | CASSPRGTEKLFF
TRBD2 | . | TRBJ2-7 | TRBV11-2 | TGTGCCAGCAGCTTGGGACTAGCGGACCCCTACGAGCAGTACTTC | CASSLGLADPYEQYF
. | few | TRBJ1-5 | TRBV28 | TGTGCCAGCGTGGGGCGAAGGAATCAGCCCCAGCATTTT | CASVGRRNQPQHF
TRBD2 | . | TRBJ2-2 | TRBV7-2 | TGTGCCAGCAGGCCTATCACTAGCGGGAGTACCGGGGAGCTGTTTTTT | CASRPITSGSTGELFF
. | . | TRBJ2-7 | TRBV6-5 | TGTGCCAGCAGTTACTCGAGTGGGAACTCCTACGAGCAGTACTTC | CASSYSSGNSYEQYF
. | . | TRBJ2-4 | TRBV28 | TGTGCCAGCAGTTCTCCGGACTTTAAAAACATTCAGTACTTC | CASSSPDFKNIQYF
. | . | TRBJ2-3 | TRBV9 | TGTGCCAGCAGCGTTTCGACCTCTTCAGATACGCAGTATTTT | CASSVSTSSDTQYF
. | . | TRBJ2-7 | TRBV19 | TGTGCCAGTAGTAGGTCTACGTGGACTTCCAGTACCTACGAGCAGTACTTC | CASSRSTWTSSTYEQYF
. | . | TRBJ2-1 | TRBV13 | TGTGCCAGCAGCTTACCTGTCAGCAATGAGCAGTTCTTC | CASSLPVSNEQFF